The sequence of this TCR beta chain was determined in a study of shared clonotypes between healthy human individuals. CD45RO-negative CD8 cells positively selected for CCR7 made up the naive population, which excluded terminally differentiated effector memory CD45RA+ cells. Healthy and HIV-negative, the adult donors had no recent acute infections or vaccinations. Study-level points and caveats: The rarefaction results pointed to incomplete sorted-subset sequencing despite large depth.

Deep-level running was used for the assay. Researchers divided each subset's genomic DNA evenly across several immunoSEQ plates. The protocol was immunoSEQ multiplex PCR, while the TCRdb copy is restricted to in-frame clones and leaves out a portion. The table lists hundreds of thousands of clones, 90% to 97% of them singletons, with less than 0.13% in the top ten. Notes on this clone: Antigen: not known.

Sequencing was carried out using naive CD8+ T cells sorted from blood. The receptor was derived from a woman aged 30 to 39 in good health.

The CDR3 reads CASRDGGAISYNEQFF. The CDR3 nucleotides read TGTGCCAGCAGAGACGGCGGAGCCATCTCCTACAATGAGCAGTTCTTC. J is TRBJ2-1 and V is TRBV19; no firm D call. Deletions cut 9 bases from V and 0 bases from J, with 18 bases between. Looked up from germline, CDR1 is LNHDA and CDR2 is SQIVND (reference sequence). The CDR3 has 16 residues.